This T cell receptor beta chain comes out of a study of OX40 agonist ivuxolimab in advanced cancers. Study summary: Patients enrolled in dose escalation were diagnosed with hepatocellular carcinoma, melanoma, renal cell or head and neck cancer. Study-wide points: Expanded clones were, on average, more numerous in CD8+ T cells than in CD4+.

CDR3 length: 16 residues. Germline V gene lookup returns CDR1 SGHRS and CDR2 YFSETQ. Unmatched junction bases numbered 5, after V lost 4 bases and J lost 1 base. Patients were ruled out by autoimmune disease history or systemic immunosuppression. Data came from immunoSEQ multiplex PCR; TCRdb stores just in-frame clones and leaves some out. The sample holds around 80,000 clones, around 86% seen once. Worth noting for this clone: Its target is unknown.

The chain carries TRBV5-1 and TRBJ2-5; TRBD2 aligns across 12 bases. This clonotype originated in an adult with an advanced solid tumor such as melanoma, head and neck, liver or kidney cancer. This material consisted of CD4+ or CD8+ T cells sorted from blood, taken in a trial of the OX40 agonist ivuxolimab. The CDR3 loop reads CASSPTSGGTQETQYF. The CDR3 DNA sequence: TGCGCCAGCAGCCCCACTAGCGGGGGGACCCAAGAGACCCAGTACTTC.